The 15 T cell receptor beta chains reported below all come from one sample, sequenced in a study of cytomegalovirus exposure and HLA in healthy donors. Profiling relied on immunoSEQ multiplex PCR, and the TCRdb table lists in-frame clones only, not all of them. This table has 250,000 to 350,000 clones, 86% appearing once. The sequenced sample consisted of PBMCs. These receptors came from a woman younger than 35 in good health and CMV-seronegative.

The chain couples TRBV18 to TRBJ2-7; tentative D call: TRBD2 (6 bases). V lost 2 bases to trimming and J lost 5 bases, with 19 bases between them. CDR1 KGHSH and CDR2 LQKENI come from the germline V gene. This CDR3 comprises 16 residues. Here the CDR3 reads CASSPTAVLAGDEQYF. The CDR3, as DNA: TGTGCCAGCTCACCAACGGCAGTACTAGCAGGAGACGAGCAGTACTTC.

The rearrangement uses TRBV9 and TRBJ2-2, with a weak D call TRBD2 (5 bases). The CDR3 contains 13 residues. Germline assignment: CDR1 SGDLS and CDR2 YYNGEE. Trimming pared 4 bases from V and 7 bases from J, leaving 11 bases between. The CDR3 DNA sequence: TGTGCCAGCAGCCCCCATGAGGGCGGGGAGCTGTTTTTT. Translating gives CASSPHEGGELFF.

The rearrangement joins TRBV29-1 to TRBJ2-3; weak D call: TRBD1 (6 bases). The CDR3 length is 14 residues. V lost 2 bases to trimming and J lost 3 bases, with 12 bases between them. Germline lookup yields CDR1 SQVTM and CDR2 ANQGSEA. Written as DNA, the CDR3 is TGCAGCGTTGAACGTTCAACAGGGACAGATACGCAGTATTTT. It encodes CSVERSTGTDTQYF.

The V call is TRBV7-8, the J call TRBJ2-7; a weak D match, TRBD1 (6 bases). The CDR3 consists of 12 residues. Germline CDR1 reads SGHVS; CDR2 reads FQNEAQ. V was pared by 6 bases and J by 6 bases, with 12 bases between. CDR3 protein: CASRTTGSEQYF. Here the CDR3 DNA reads TGTGCCAGCAGAACTACAGGGAGCGAGCAGTACTTC.

This clone was seen a few times. This CDR3 is CASSEAGIYGYTF. CDR3 bases: TGTGCCAGCAGTGAAGCAGGAATCTATGGCTACACCTTC. V usage is TRBV25-1 and J usage is TRBJ1-2; no clear D gene. V dropped 2 bases and J dropped 4 bases, with 8 bases sitting between them. Germline V gene sequence: CDR1 MGHDK, CDR2 SYGVNS. This CDR3 has 13 amino acids.

The chain couples TRBV20-1 to TRBJ1-2; D is unresolved. CDR1 and CDR2 (germline): DFQATT, SNEGSKA (reference sequence). The germline V and J ends were trimmed by 2 bases and 7 bases, with 5 bases remaining between them. This CDR3 is 10 amino acids long. CDR3 nucleotide sequence: TGCAGTGCTAGACATTCTGGCTACACCTTC. Its protein is CSARHSGYTF.

V and J are TRBV7-3 and TRBJ1-2; TRBD1 matches at 7 bases. V dropped 5 bases and J dropped 8; count of bases not matched to a gene: 14. The CDR3 runs 15 residues. Germline loops: CDR1 SGHTA, CDR2 FQGTGA. The CDR3 loop reads CASSHPGTDPGGYTF. CDR3 coding DNA: TGTGCCAGCAGCCACCCCGGGACAGACCCAGGAGGCTACACCTTC.

This chain joins TRBV7-2 and TRBJ1-4; perhaps TRBD1 as D (6 bases). In germline, CDR1 is SGHTA, CDR2 FQGNSA. V gave up 5 bases and J gave up 5 bases, with 12 bases separating them. The CDR3 sequence is 14 residues long. CDR3 nucleotide sequence: TGTGCCAGCAGCATCACAGGGCCCAATGAAAAACTGTTTTTT. This codes for CASSITGPNEKLFF.

The rearrangement uses TRBV11-2 and TRBJ2-7, with a possible D match to TRBD2 (6 bases). The CDR3 sequence is 13 residues long. Germline loops: CDR1 SGHAT, CDR2 FQNNGV. Between the trimmed V and J ends, which lost 8 bases and 4 bases, there was a span of 15 bases. The CDR3 protein is CASRLGSGYEQYF. The CDR3 DNA is TGTGCCAGCCGACTTGGCAGCGGGTACGAGCAGTACTTC.

V is TRBV14 and J is TRBJ2-3; 7 bases agree with TRBD2. Germline trimming cut 4 bases from V and 5 bases from J; bases unmatched to any gene: 3. The CDR3 extends over 13 amino acids. The V gene's germline CDR1 is SGHDN and CDR2 FVKESK. CDR3 protein: CASSLIAGDTQYF. For the CDR3, the DNA is TGTGCCAGCAGCCTTATAGCGGGAGATACGCAGTATTTT.

This sequence joins TRBV19 and TRBJ2-5; 7 bases line up with TRBD2. This CDR3 contains 16 residues. The junction had 7 bases not matched to a gene; V was cut back by 3 bases and J by 0 bases. In germline, CDR1 is LNHDA, CDR2 SQIVND (reference sequence). CDR3 residues: CASSIEGRGNQETQYF. The CDR3 bases are TGTGCCAGTAGTATCGAGGGGCGGGGGAACCAAGAGACCCAGTACTTC.

The rearrangement uses TRBV2 and TRBJ2-7; possibly TRBD2 for D (6 bases). The CDR3 spans 16 residues. Deletions cut 1 base from V and 4 bases from J, with 17 bases between. Germline V gives CDR1 SNHLY, CDR2 FYNNEI. This CDR3 is CASSEGGGYLVYEQYF. CDR3 nucleotide sequence: TGTGCCAGCAGTGAAGGCGGAGGGTATTTGGTGTACGAGCAGTACTTC. The full variable domain, completed using reference TRBV2 and TRBJ2-7, is EPEVTQTPSHQVTQMGQEVILRCVPISNHLYFYWYRQILGQKVEFLVSFYNNEISEKSEIFDDQFSVERPDGSNFTLKIRSTKLEDSAMYFCASSEGGGYLVYEQYFGPGTRLTVT.

This clone was detected a few times. The CDR3 nucleotides are TGTGCCAGCAGCGGCGCAGGGGTATATGGCTACACCTTC. Translation: CASSGAGVYGYTF. The J gene is TRBJ1-2, the V gene TRBV7-9; tentative D call: TRBD1 (6 bases). Germline CDR1 SEHNR, CDR2 FQNEAQ (reference sequence). CDR3 length equals 13 residues. V lost 5 bases, J lost 5 bases, and 12 bases lay in between.

The chain recombines TRBV29-1 with TRBJ1-4, with 10 bases that match TRBD1. In germline, CDR1 is SQVTM, CDR2 ANQGSEA. The CDR3 sequence is 19 residues long. Unmatched junction bases numbered 12, after V lost 1 base and J lost 1 base. The chain's CDR3 is CSVEGPGQGPTRTNEKLFF. CDR3 nucleotides: TGCAGCGTTGAAGGGCCGGGACAGGGGCCTACGAGAACTAATGAAAAACTGTTTTTT.

V gene TRBV5-1 combines with J gene TRBJ2-2, with a possible D match to TRBD2 (6 bases). Germline CDR1 is SGHRS and CDR2 is YFSETQ. This CDR3 is 16 amino acids long. V dropped 4 bases and J dropped 6 bases, with 19 bases sitting between them. The CDR3 sequence: CASSPGLWLPPGELFF. The CDR3 DNA is TGCGCCAGCAGCCCCGGACTATGGCTACCCCCCGGGGAGCTGTTTTTT.